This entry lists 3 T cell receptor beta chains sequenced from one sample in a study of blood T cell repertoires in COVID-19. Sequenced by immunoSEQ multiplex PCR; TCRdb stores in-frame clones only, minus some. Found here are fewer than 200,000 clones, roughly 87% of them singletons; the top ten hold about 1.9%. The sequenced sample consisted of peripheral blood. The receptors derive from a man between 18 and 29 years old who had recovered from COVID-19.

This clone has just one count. CDR3 amino acids: CASSRQENTEAFF. The CDR3 coding sequence is TGCGCCAGCAGCCGACAGGAGAACACTGAAGCTTTCTTT. The chain recombines TRBV4-1 with TRBJ1-1; a weak D match, TRBD1 (6 bases). V was clipped by 4 bases and J by 1 base, with 7 bases between them. CDR1 is MGHRA and CDR2 is YSYEKL in the germline V gene. The CDR3 sequence is 13 residues long.

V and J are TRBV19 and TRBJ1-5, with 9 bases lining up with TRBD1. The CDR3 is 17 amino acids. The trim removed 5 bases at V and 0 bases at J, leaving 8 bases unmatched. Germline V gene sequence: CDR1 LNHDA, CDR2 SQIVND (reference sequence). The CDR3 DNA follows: TGTGCCAGTAGTCCCACGGGGACAGGGAGTAGCAATCAGCCCCAGCATTTT. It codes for CASSPTGTGSSNQPQHF. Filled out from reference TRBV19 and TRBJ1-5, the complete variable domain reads DGGITQSPKYLFRKEGQNVTLSCEQNLNHDAMYWYRQDPGQGLRLIYYSQIVNDFQKGDIAEGYSVSREKKESFPLTVTSAQKNPTAFYLCASSPTGTGSSNQPQHFGDGTRLSIL.

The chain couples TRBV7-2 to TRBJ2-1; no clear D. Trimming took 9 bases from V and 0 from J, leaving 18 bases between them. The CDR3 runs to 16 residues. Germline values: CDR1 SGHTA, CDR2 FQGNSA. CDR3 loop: CASAKPTPSSYNEQFF. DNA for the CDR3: TGTGCCAGTGCTAAACCCACTCCTAGCTCCTACAATGAGCAGTTCTTC.